This TCR beta chain was recorded in a study of immune cell composition in non-small cell lung cancer. Overall study findings and caveats: Squamous carcinomas (about 75%) more often had tumour-associated clones >0.5% than adenocarcinomas (roughly 33%). Overall clonality, unlike maximal tumour-associated clone frequency, did not predict TIL reactivity. No significant correlation existed between pack-years smoked and tumour clonality.

Frozen unsorted single-cell suspensions supplied the genomic DNA. V gave up 5 bases and J gave up 3 bases; unmatched junction bases: 8. The V gene's germline CDR1 is SGHTA and CDR2 FQGNSA. This CDR3 is built from 15 residues. TCRdb's table, derived via immunoSEQ multiplex PCR, lists solely in-frame clones and lacks some. This table holds roughly 2,500 clones, approximately 83% found once. This clone appeared once. Its specificity is not known. Sequencing input: lung tumor tissue. The V call is TRBV7-2, the J call TRBJ1-1; 8 nucleotides match TRBD1. The clonotype was recovered from a human donor with non-small cell lung cancer. The CDR3 DNA reads as TGTGCCAGCAGCCCAACCGGGGACAGGTACACTGAAGCTTTCTTT. Translating it yields CASSPTGDRYTEAFF. Complete variable domain (other parts from reference TRBV7-2 and TRBJ1-1): GAGVSQSPSNKVTEKGKDVELRCDPISGHTALYWYRQSLGQGLEFLIYFQGNSAPDKSGLPSDRFSAERTGGSVSTLTIQRTQQEDSAVYLCASSPTGDRYTEAFFGQGTRLTVV.